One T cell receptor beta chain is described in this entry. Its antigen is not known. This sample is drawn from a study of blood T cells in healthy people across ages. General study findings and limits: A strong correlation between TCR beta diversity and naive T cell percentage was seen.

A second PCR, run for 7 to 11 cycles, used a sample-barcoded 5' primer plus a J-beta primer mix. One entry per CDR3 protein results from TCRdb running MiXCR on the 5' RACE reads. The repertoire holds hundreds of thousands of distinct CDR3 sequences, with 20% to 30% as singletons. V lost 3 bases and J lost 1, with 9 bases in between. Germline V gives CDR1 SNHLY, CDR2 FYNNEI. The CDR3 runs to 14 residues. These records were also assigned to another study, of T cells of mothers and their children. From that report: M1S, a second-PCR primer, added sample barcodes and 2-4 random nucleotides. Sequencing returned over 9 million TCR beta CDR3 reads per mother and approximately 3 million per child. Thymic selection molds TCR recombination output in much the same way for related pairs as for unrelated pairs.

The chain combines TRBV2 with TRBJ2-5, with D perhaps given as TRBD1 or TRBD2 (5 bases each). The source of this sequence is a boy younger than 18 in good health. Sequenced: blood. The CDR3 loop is CASSELGVQETQYF. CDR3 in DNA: TGTGCCAGCAGTGAGTTGGGGGTCCAAGAGACCCAGTACTTC.